By share of the sample, the clone carrying this T cell receptor (beta chain) is hyperexpanded (1% or more). The data belong to a study of HIV-infected patients and healthy controls. cDNA was made from approximately 500 ng RNA using alpha and beta constant primers. Separate chain-specific third strand synthesis with multiplexing indices produced the alpha and beta libraries. A 12-nucleotide barcode per molecule came from two concatenated random hexamers added pre-amplification. TCRdb reprocessed the 5' RACE reads via MiXCR and lists one record per CDR3 protein. This sample has about 8,300 distinct CDR3 sequences; approximately 9.1% occur once, and the top ten carry around 20%. No cell fractionation was done, so the repertoire covers all unsorted peripheral blood T cells. This material consisted of blood, taken before antiretroviral therapy. The TCR was taken from an adult with HIV infection.

The CDR3 sequence: CASSPDATYEQYF. CDR3 DNA sequence: TGTGCCAGCAGTCCCGACGCCACCTACGAGCAGTACTTC. The gene calls are TRBV28 and TRBJ2-7; D is unresolved. V dropped 5 bases and J dropped 2 bases, with 10 bases sitting between them. The CDR3 loop spans 13 amino acids. The V gene's germline CDR1 is MDHEN and CDR2 SYDVKM.